This TCR beta chain appears in the sequencing data of a study of draining lymph node invasion in breast cancer (dated by TCRdb to 2018 to 2021). Background on the whole study: Nodal metastasis was diagnosed by histology and cytokeratin immunohistochemistry and confirmed by EpCAM/CD45 flow cytometry. In the separate targeted TCR sequencing, lymph nodes from a handful of patients were covered, and primary tumors were sequenced for three of those patients. A separate targeted assay used bulk TCR-beta CDR3 sequencing to compare sorted memory regulatory T cells with memory conventional CD4 T cells across breast cancer tissues. Each patient contributed matched non-invaded and tumor-invaded tumor-draining lymph nodes plus the primary tumor, profiled for both Treg and Tconv subsets. The paper's findings and limits, for the study overall: The data could not determine whether Treg conversion took place in a particular organ or whether converted Tregs recirculated between nodes and tumor. In the targeted TCR-seq data, Tregs appeared to be more clonally expanded than Tconvs in all tissues, and lower diversity was found for both subsets in tumor than in lymph nodes. TCRs shared between the Treg and Tconv subsets were regarded as suggesting, but not proving, a common clonal origin. Per tissue, roughly 13-25% of Treg TCRs were found to be shared with Tconvs, and this sharing was interpreted as suggesting peripheral Treg induction. The tumor top-100 clone tracking analysis was possible in only a couple of patients. Some of the top 100 tumor clones were detected in invaded and non-invaded nodes, suggesting recirculation between tumor and draining nodes.

About this clonotype: The specificity of this receptor is unknown. It has no much larger one-base neighbor in the sample; base qualities were not kept.

Trimming removed 2 bases from V and 4 bases from J, leaving 8 bases between the germline ends. Taken from cysteine to phenylalanine, the CDR3 has 13 residues. Here the CDR3 DNA is all that survives: 39 bases in frame from base 1. Per the germline V gene (reference sequence), MNHNY is the CDR1 and SVGAGI is the CDR2. Library preparation was by bulk RNA-seq. TCRdb lists the instrument as Illumina HiSeq 2500. As for the authors' bioinformatics: In the separate targeted TCR-seq dataset, CDR3 sequences were extracted from raw reads and quantified using MiXCR version 2.1.5 with default parameters. The separate targeted TCR-seq dataset defined each TCR-beta clone by its combination of V gene, J gene and CDR3 sequence. The separate targeted TCR-seq dataset was filtered by first dropping clones with fewer than three counts and then keeping only the 90% most strongly expressed clones in each sample. For each tissue in the separate targeted TCR-seq dataset, Treg-Tconv overlap was calculated by dividing the number of shared clones by the total number of Treg clones and multiplying by 100. TCRdb's own reprocessing of the public reads used fastp at Q25 and MiXCR and kept productive beta chains. A single entry per CDR3 protein holds the most common genes and DNA from its merged rows. TCRdb's processing, not the authors' own work, is the source of the V and J calls. The sample has about 3,100 distinct CDR3 sequences on record, approximately 50% of them singletons. 3.4% of the sample belongs to the ten largest clones.

Memory regulatory T cells were isolated by sorting for CD4+ CD45RA- CD25high cells. Each tumor-draining lymph node was classified as non-invaded if metastatic tumor cells were absent and as invaded if metastatic tumor cells were present. Before staining and sorting, T cells were pre-enriched using a Miltenyi Pan T Cell isolation kit. Primary tumors were characterized by immunohistochemistry for estrogen receptor, progesterone receptor, HER2 and Ki-67. Fresh surgical tissue was processed within a few hours after surgery by being cut into small fragments. Tissue fragments were enzymatically digested with Liberase TL plus DNase for more than 15 minutes and filtered through a 40-micrometer strainer. After DAPI live/dead staining, sorting was performed on a BD FACS Aria II with about 96-99% purity. Sorted cells were lysed in TCL buffer, and RNA was purified with a Norgen Single Cell RNA purification kit including DNase treatment.

Sequencing was done on a sample of sorted memory Tregs from a lymph node. The cell subset or site tag for this specimen amounts to: CD45RA-negative sorted CD4+ T cells (memory Tconv or effector/memory Treg). The rearrangement combines TRBV6-6 with TRBJ1-1; TRBD1 is a possible D gene, resting on 5 matching bases. This sequence was found in a female donor with luminal breast cancer. The DNA is TGTGCCAGCAGTTACAGGGGTTTCACTGAAGCTTTCTTT. This sequence encodes CASSYRGFTEAFF.